These 3 T cell receptor beta chains share one sample of origin, sequenced in a study of graft-versus-host responses after intestinal transplantation. For these receptors, no antigen is known. Data came from immunoSEQ multiplex PCR; TCRdb stores just in-frame clones and leaves some out. The sample includes around 100,000 clones, 85% to 95% of them seen just once. Sequencing used unstimulated CD8+ T cells sorted from spleen or lymph node cells, obtained before transplant. Source of these receptors: a human donor who was the organ donor for an intestinal transplant.

The chain employs TRBV5-1 and TRBJ2-7; 7 bases agree with TRBD1. There are 15 residues in the CDR3. Germline-derived CDR1 and CDR2 are SGHRS and YFSETQ. With 0 bases clipped from V and 6 bases from J, the junction kept 9 bases outside the gene matches. The CDR3 DNA is TGCGCCAGCAGCTTGGCTTACGACAGGGTCGTCGAGCAGTACTTC. Its protein is CASSLAYDRVVEQYF.

This clone appeared a single time. One end of the junction does not line up with germline, which may come from a read error. The chain couples TRBV29-1 to TRBJ1-2; 7 bases align to TRBD1. Germline CDR1 and CDR2: SQVTM and ANQGSEA. This CDR3 has 12 residues. The CDR3 nucleotides read TGCAGCGTCGCTGGGACAGCCGATGGCTACCCCTTC. Protein product: CSVAGTADGYPF.

V gene TRBV19 combines with J gene TRBJ2-1, with 7 bases identical to TRBD1. Losses at the gene ends were 3 bases for V and 4 bases for J; bases not matched to a gene: 6. The length of the CDR3 is 15 residues. CDR1 LNHDA and CDR2 SQIVND come from the germline V gene (reference sequence). CDR3 coding DNA: TGTGCCAGTAGTATTGGGGACAGCCCATACAATGAGCAGTTCTTC. Translated, it gives CASSIGDSPYNEQFF. The full variable domain, in which reference TRBV19 and TRBJ2-1 provide the parts outside the CDR3, is DGGITQSPKYLFRKEGQNVTLSCEQNLNHDAMYWYRQDPGQGLRLIYYSQIVNDFQKGDIAEGYSVSREKKESFPLTVTSAQKNPTAFYLCASSIGDSPYNEQFFGPGTRLTVL.